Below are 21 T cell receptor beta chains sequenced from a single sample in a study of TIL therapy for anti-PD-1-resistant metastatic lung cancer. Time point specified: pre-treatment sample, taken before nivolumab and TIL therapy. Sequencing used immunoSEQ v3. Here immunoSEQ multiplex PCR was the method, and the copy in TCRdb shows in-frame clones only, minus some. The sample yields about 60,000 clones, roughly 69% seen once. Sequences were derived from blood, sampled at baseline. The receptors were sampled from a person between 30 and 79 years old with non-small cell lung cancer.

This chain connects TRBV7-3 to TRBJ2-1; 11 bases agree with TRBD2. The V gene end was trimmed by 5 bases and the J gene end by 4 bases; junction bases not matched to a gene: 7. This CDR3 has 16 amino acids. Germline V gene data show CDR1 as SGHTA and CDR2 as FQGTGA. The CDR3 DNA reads TGTGCCAGCAGCCCCCTAGCGGGAGGATCTTACAATGAGCAGTTCTTC. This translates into CASSPLAGGSYNEQFF.

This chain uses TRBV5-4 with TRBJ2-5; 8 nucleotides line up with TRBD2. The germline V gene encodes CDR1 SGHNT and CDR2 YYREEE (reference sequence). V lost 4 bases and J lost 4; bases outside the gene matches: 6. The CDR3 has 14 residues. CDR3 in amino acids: CASSQPTSGETQYF. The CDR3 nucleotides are TGTGCCAGCAGCCAACCCACTAGCGGAGAGACCCAGTACTTC.

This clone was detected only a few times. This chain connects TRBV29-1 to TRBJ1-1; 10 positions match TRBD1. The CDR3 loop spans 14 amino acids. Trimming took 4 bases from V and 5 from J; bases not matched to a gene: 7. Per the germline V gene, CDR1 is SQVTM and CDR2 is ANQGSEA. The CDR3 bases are TGCAGCGTTGCTGACAGGGGGCGGGGGACTGAAGCTTTCTTT. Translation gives CSVADRGRGTEAFF.

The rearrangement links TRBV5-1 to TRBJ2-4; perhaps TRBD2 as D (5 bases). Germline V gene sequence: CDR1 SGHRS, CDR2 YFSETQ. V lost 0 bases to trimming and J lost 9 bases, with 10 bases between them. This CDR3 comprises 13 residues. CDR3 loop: CASSLGQAGIQYF. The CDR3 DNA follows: TGCGCCAGCAGCTTGGGGCAGGCGGGCATTCAGTACTTC.

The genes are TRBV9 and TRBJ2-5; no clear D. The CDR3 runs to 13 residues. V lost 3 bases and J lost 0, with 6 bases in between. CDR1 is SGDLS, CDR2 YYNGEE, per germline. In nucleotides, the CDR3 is TGTGCCAGCAGCGCTCAAGACCAAGAGACCCAGTACTTC. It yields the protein CASSAQDQETQYF.

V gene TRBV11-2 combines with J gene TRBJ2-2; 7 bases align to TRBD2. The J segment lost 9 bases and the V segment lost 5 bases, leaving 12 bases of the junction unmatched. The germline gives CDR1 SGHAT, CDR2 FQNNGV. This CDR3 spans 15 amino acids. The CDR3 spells CASSPGTTLSRELFF. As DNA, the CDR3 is TGTGCCAGCAGCCCCGGGACTACCCTTAGCCGGGAGCTGTTTTTT.

The CDR3 loop reads CASSFQGAQPQHF. The DNA for the CDR3 is TGTGCCAGCAGCTTTCAGGGAGCCCAGCCCCAGCATTTT. The J gene is TRBJ1-5, the V gene TRBV5-8; maybe TRBD1 (5 bases). This CDR3 spans 13 amino acids. Germline V gives CDR1 SGHTS, CDR2 YDEGEE. The V end was cut by 2 bases, the J end by 7 bases, with 10 bases between. The complete variable domain, with remaining parts taken from reference TRBV5-8 and TRBJ1-5, reads EAGVTQSPTHLIKTRGQQATLRCSPISGHTSVYWYQQALGLGLQFLLWYDEGEERNRGNFPPRFSGRQFPNYSSELNVNALELEDSALYLCASSFQGAQPQHFGDGTRLSIL.

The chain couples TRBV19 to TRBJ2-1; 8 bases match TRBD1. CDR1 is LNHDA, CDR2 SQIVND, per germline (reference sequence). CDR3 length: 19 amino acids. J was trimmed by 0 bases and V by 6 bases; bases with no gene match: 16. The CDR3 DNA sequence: TGTGCCAGTAGAAGCAGTGGGGGTGGCAGGGGGCACTCCTACAATGAGCAGTTCTTC. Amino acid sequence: CASRSSGGGRGHSYNEQFF.

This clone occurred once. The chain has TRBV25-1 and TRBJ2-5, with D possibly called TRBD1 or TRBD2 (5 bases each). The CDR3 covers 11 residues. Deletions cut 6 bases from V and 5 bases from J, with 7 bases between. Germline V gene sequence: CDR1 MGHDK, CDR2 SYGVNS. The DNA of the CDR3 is TGTGCCAGCAGCAGGGAGGAGACCCAGTACTTC. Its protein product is CASSREETQYF.

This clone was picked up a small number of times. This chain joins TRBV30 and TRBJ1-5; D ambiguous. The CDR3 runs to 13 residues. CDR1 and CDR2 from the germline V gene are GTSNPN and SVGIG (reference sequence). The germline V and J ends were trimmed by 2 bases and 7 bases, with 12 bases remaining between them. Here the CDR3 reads CAWSKGFKQPQHF. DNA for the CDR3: TGTGCCTGGAGTAAAGGGTTTAAGCAGCCCCAGCATTTT.

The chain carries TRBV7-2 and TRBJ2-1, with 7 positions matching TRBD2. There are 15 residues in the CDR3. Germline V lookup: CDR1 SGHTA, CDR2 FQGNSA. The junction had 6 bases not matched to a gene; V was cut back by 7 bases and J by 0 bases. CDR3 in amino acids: CASKARTSSYNEQFF. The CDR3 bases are TGTGCCAGCAAAGCCCGGACTAGCTCCTACAATGAGCAGTTCTTC.

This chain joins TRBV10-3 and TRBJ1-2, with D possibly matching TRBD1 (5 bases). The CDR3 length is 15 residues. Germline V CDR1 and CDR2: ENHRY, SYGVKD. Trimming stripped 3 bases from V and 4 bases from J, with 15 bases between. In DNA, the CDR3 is TGTGCCATCAGTGACGGCGGGCTTGGGGGCTATGGCTACACCTTC. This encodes CAISDGGLGGYGYTF.

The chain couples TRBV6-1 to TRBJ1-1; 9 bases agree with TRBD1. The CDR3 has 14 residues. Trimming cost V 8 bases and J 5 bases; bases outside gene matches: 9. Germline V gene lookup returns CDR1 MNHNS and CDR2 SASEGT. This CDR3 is CASEGGQGYTEAFF. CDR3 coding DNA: TGTGCCAGCGAGGGGGGACAGGGATATACTGAAGCTTTCTTT.

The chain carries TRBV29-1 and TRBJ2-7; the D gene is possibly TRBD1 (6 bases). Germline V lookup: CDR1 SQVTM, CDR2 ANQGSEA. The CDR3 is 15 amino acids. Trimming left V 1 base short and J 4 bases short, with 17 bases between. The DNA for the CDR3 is TGCAGCGTTGAAGGACTAACCTCAGGGGCTTACGAGCAGTACTTC. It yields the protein CSVEGLTSGAYEQYF.

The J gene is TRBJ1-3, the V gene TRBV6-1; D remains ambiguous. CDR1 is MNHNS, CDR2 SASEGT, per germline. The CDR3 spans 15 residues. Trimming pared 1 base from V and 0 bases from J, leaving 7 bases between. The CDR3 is CASSEGPSSGNTIYF. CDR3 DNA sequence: TGTGCCAGCAGTGAAGGACCGAGCTCTGGAAACACCATATATTTT.

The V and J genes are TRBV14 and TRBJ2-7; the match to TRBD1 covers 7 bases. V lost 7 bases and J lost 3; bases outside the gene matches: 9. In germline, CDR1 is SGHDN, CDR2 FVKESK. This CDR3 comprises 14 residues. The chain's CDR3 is CASKTGTVFYEQYF. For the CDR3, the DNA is TGTGCCAGCAAAACCGGGACAGTCTTCTACGAGCAGTACTTC.

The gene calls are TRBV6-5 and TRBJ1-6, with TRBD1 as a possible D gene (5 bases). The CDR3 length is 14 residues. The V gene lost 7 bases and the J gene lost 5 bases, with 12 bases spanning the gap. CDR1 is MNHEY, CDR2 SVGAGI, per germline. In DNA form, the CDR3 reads TGTGCCAGCACGACCGGGACTAATAATTCACCCCTCCACTTT. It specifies CASTTGTNNSPLHF.

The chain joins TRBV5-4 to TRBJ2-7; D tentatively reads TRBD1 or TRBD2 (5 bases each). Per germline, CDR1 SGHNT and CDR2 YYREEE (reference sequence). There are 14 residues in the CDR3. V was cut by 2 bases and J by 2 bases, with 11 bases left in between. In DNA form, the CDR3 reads TGTGCCAGCAGCTTATGGGGGAAGACCTACGAGCAGTACTTC. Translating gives CASSLWGKTYEQYF.

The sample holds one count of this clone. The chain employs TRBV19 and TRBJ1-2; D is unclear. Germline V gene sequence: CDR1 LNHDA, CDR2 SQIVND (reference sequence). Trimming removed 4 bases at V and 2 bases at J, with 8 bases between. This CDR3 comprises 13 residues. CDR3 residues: CASSTWANYGYTF. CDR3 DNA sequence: TGTGCCAGTAGTACGTGGGCCAACTATGGCTACACCTTC.

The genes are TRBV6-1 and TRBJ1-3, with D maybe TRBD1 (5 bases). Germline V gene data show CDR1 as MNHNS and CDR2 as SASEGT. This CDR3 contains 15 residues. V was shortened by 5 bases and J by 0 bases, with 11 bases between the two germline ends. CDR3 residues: CASSKGQNSGNTIYF. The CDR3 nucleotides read TGTGCCAGCAGTAAAGGACAAAACTCTGGAAACACCATATATTTT.

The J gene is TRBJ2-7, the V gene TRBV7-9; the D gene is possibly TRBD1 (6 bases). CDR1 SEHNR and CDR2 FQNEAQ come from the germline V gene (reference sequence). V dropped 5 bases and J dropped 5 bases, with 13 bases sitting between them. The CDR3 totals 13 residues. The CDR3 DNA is TGTGCCAGCAGCGCCGACTACAGGGACGAGCAGTACTTC. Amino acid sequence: CASSADYRDEQYF.